These 29 T cell receptor beta chains were sequenced from one sample in a study of blood T cell repertoires in COVID-19. This table comes from immunoSEQ multiplex PCR, and its TCRdb copy is limited to in-frame clones, with some not included. The data contain under 450,000 clones, more than 85% of them seen just once; the ten biggest clones take up about 2.7%. The sample comprised PBMCs or T cells enriched from blood (not recorded which). These receptors were obtained from a woman in her twenties or thirties who had recovered from COVID-19.

This sequence joins TRBV5-1 and TRBJ2-5; tentative D call: TRBD2 (6 bases). Trimming stripped 3 bases from V and 4 bases from J, with 16 bases between. Per germline, CDR1 SGHRS and CDR2 YFSETQ. The CDR3 extends over 15 amino acids. Written as DNA, the CDR3 is TGCGCCAGCAGCTATGGTATGGCGCGGGGAGAGACCCAGTACTTC. Protein: CASSYGMARGETQYF.

The chain couples TRBV24-1 to TRBJ1-5; TRBD1 might be the D (5 bases). From germline, CDR1 is KGHDR and CDR2 SFDVKD. The V end lost 7 bases, the J end lost 9 bases, and 12 bases lay between the germline ends. This CDR3 has 12 residues. The CDR3 reads CATSLSQGPQHF. The CDR3 DNA reads as TGTGCCACCAGCCTTTCTCAGGGGCCCCAGCATTTT.

J is TRBJ2-7 and V is TRBV5-5, with 7 nucleotides matching TRBD2. Unmatched junction bases numbered 5, after V lost 4 bases and J lost 4 bases. CDR3 length: 13 amino acids. CDR1 and CDR2 (germline): SGHKS, YYEKEE (reference sequence). The CDR3 sequence: CASSLIGGYEQYF. The CDR3 DNA follows: TGTGCCAGCAGCCTCATCGGGGGGTACGAGCAGTACTTC.

The J gene is TRBJ2-1, the V gene TRBV9; 15 nucleotides match TRBD2. The CDR3 loop spans 15 amino acids. CDR1 and CDR2 (germline): SGDLS, YYNGEE. The trim removed 2 bases at V and 12 bases at J, leaving 6 bases unmatched. CDR3 DNA sequence: TGTGCCAGCAGCGTCGACGGACTAGCGGGAGGGGGGCAGTTCTTC. Translation: CASSVDGLAGGGQFF.

This clone was seen just once. The gene calls are TRBV21-1 and TRBJ1-1; whether TRBD1, the table's D call, matches the DNA was not checked. TRBV21-1 has pseudogene status. The CDR3 length is 12 residues. CDR3 loop: CANNRGGTEAFF. The CDR3 nucleotides are TGTGCCAACAACAGGGGGGGGACTGAAGCTTTCTTT.

The chain recombines TRBV7-9 with TRBJ2-3; 9 bases line up with TRBD2. The CDR3 consists of 16 residues. V gave up 2 bases and J gave up 4 bases; unmatched junction bases: 7. CDR1 is SEHNR, CDR2 FQNEAQ, per germline (reference sequence). CDR3 coding DNA: TGTGCCAGCAGCTTATCAGCTAGCGGGGCCCCAGATACGCAGTATTTT. It encodes CASSLSASGAPDTQYF.

This rearrangement joins TRBV11-3 to TRBJ2-1; TRBD1 agrees at 7 bases. CDR3 length: 15 amino acids. Germline V lookup: CDR1 SGHNT, CDR2 YENEEA. V was clipped by 5 bases and J by 7 bases; unmatched bases: 11. The CDR3 is CASSIGQAPRNEQFF. CDR3 DNA: TGTGCCAGCAGCATTGGACAGGCCCCTAGGAATGAGCAGTTCTTC.

The CDR3 region is CASSLLPTANYGYTF. Written as DNA, the CDR3 is TGCGCCAGCAGCTTGTTACCGACAGCTAACTATGGCTACACCTTC. This chain connects TRBV5-1 to TRBJ1-2; tentatively, D is TRBD1 (5 bases). V shed 1 base and J shed 0 bases, with 10 bases lying between them. Germline V CDR1 and CDR2: SGHRS, YFSETQ. The CDR3 is 15 residues long.

The chain recombines TRBV9 with TRBJ2-7, with 9 positions matching TRBD1. The germline V gene has CDR1 SGDLS and CDR2 YYNGEE. This CDR3 comprises 14 residues. Losses at the gene ends were 3 bases for V and 3 bases for J; bases not matched to a gene: 4. CDR3 region: CASSEGQGNYEQYF. The DNA for the CDR3 is TGTGCCAGCAGCGAGGGACAGGGTAACTACGAGCAGTACTTC.

The gene calls are TRBV6-4 and TRBJ2-3, with TRBD2 as a possible D gene (6 bases). The V end was cut by 5 bases, the J end by 2 bases, with 11 bases between. Germline-derived CDR1 and CDR2 are MRHNA and SNTAGT. The CDR3 spans 14 residues. The CDR3 DNA sequence: TGTGCCAGCAGTCTGGGACTCTTCACAGATACGCAGTATTTT. It encodes CASSLGLFTDTQYF.

V usage is TRBV6-5 and J usage is TRBJ2-7; 7 positions agree with TRBD2. The CDR3 is made up of 13 amino acids. V trimming: 2 bases; J trimming: 7 bases; junction bases outside the gene matches: 5. Per the germline V gene, CDR1 is MNHEY and CDR2 is SVGAGI. CDR3 DNA: TGTGCCAGCAGTTACGTTGGGGGGGGAGAGCAGTACTTC. It is translated as CASSYVGGGEQYF.

The rearrangement joins TRBV28 to TRBJ1-2; 10 bases map to TRBD1. V trimming: 10 bases; J trimming: 4 bases; junction bases outside the gene matches: 9. The CDR3 contains 14 residues. In germline, CDR1 is MDHEN, CDR2 SYDVKM. The CDR3 nucleotides are TGTGCCACCCCCCAGGGGACAGGGGTCTATGGCTACACCTTC. Amino acid sequence: CATPQGTGVYGYTF.

The sample holds one count of this clone. V usage is TRBV28 and J usage is TRBJ2-7, with 10 positions matching TRBD1. Per the germline V gene, CDR1 is MDHEN and CDR2 is SYDVKM. Trimming cost V 2 bases and J 5 bases; bases outside gene matches: 3. This CDR3 has 14 amino acids. The CDR3 DNA is TGTGCCAGCAGTTTAGGGGACAGGGGTGACGAGCAGTACTTC. Residues: CASSLGDRGDEQYF.

CDR3: CASRRVKGLANTGELFF. DNA for the CDR3: TGTGCCAGCAGGCGGGTTAAGGGACTAGCTAACACCGGGGAGCTGTTTTTT. The chain recombines TRBV27 with TRBJ2-2; 9 nucleotides agree with TRBD2. This CDR3 comprises 17 residues. J gave up 2 bases and V 6 bases, and 10 bases lay outside the gene matches. CDR1 and CDR2 from the germline V gene are MNHEY and SMNVEV (reference sequence).

The chain has TRBV5-6 and TRBJ2-7; D may be TRBD1 (5 bases). The length of the CDR3 is 13 residues. Germline V gene sequence: CDR1 SGHDT, CDR2 YYEEEE. Trimming took off 3 bases at V and 2 bases at J, with 9 bases between the two ends. CDR3 residues: CASSWGSAYEQYF. The CDR3 DNA reads as TGTGCCAGCAGCTGGGGCAGCGCCTACGAGCAGTACTTC.

The J gene is TRBJ1-3, the V gene TRBV5-4; 7 bases fit TRBD1. Trimming at V came to 2 bases and at J to 2 bases, leaving 4 bases not matched to a gene. Per germline, CDR1 SGHNT and CDR2 YYREEE (reference sequence). The CDR3 spans 15 residues. The CDR3 nucleotides read TGTGCCAGCAGCTTCTCACAGGGGACTGGAAACACCATATATTTT. Its protein product is CASSFSQGTGNTIYF.

This sequence joins TRBV5-6 and TRBJ1-5; 10 bases align to TRBD1. V lost 4 bases to trimming and J lost 6 bases; unmatched junction nucleotides: 10. There are 16 residues in the CDR3. From germline, CDR1 is SGHDT and CDR2 YYEEEE. DNA of the CDR3: TGTGCCAGCAGCAGCTCCGGGACAGGGGTTGTTCAGCCCCAGCATTTT. It encodes CASSSSGTGVVQPQHF.

The chain combines TRBV25-1 with TRBJ2-7, with TRBD1 as a possible D gene (6 bases). V was cut by 4 bases and J by 0 bases, with 13 bases left in between. CDR3 length: 15 residues. From germline, CDR1 is MGHDK and CDR2 SYGVNS. CDR3 sequence reads: CASSVQGRGSYEQYF. Here the CDR3 DNA reads TGTGCCAGCAGTGTACAGGGTAGGGGCTCCTACGAGCAGTACTTC.

The genes are TRBV18 and TRBJ2-3; 8 nucleotides line up with TRBD2. Germline assignment: CDR1 KGHSH and CDR2 LQKENI. CDR3 length equals 16 residues. V dropped 1 base and J dropped 4; count of bases not matched to a gene: 7. DNA for the CDR3: TGTGCCAGCTCACCACTAGCGGGAAGAATAGCAGATACGCAGTATTTT. This encodes CASSPLAGRIADTQYF.

This clone has more than one count but fewer than ten. This chain uses TRBV14 with TRBJ1-2, with D maybe TRBD1 (6 bases). V was shortened by 1 base and J by 3 bases, with 9 bases between the two germline ends. The CDR3 has 14 amino acids. The germline CDR1 and CDR2 sequences are SGHDN and FVKESK. CDR3 in amino acids: CASSQGTGHYGYTF. The CDR3 nucleotides are TGTGCCAGCAGCCAAGGTACAGGGCACTATGGCTACACCTTC.

DNA of the CDR3: TGTGCCAGCAGCAAATTCCTCCTTAGCGGGATGGGGGATACGCAGTATTTT. It yields the protein CASSKFLLSGMGDTQYF. The rearrangement links TRBV5-6 to TRBJ2-3; 8 positions match TRBD2. Trimming removed 4 bases from V and 6 bases from J; junction bases left unmatched: 16. This CDR3 spans 17 amino acids. The germline V gene encodes CDR1 SGHDT and CDR2 YYEEEE. The full variable domain, in which reference TRBV5-6 and TRBJ2-3 provide the parts outside the CDR3, is DAGVTQSPTHLIKTRGQQVTLRCSPKSGHDTVSWYQQALGQGPQFIFQYYEEEERQRGNFPDRFSGHQFPNYSSELNVNALLLGDSALYLCASSKFLLSGMGDTQYFGPGTRLTVL.

The chain uses TRBV7-9 and TRBJ1-5, with D perhaps matching TRBD1 (5 bases). V gave up 1 base and J gave up 4 bases, with 11 bases separating them. The CDR3 covers 15 residues. CDR1 is SEHNR, CDR2 FQNEAQ, per germline (reference sequence). CDR3 sequence reads: CASSLGAGLNQPQHF. The CDR3 coding sequence is TGTGCCAGCAGCTTAGGGGCAGGGCTGAATCAGCCCCAGCATTTT.

A single count supports this clone. V is TRBV28 and J is TRBJ1-4; D possibly corresponds to TRBD1 (5 bases). V was pared by 3 bases and J by 5 bases, with 13 bases between. This CDR3 has 15 amino acids. CDR1 is MDHEN and CDR2 is SYDVKM in the germline V gene. CDR3 nucleotides: TGTGCCAGCAGTTTTTTCGGGCGGGGGAATGAAAAACTGTTTTTT. Its translation: CASSFFGRGNEKLFF.

This chain connects TRBV7-6 to TRBJ2-7, with TRBD2 matching over 11 bases. Germline values: CDR1 SGHVS, CDR2 FNYEAQ. The CDR3 is 18 amino acids. V was clipped by 1 base and J by 2 bases; unmatched bases: 10. CDR3 region: CASSLEVSTSGIPYEQYF. In DNA, the CDR3 is TGTGCCAGCAGCTTAGAAGTATCGACTAGCGGGATCCCCTACGAGCAGTACTTC. The full variable domain, rest sourced from reference TRBV7-6 and TRBJ2-7, is GAGVSQSPRYKVTKRGQDVALRCDPISGHVSLYWYRQALGQGPEFLTYFNYEAQQDKSGLPNDRFSAERPEGSISTLTIQRTEQRDSAMYRCASSLEVSTSGIPYEQYFGPGTRLTVT.

The rearrangement links TRBV30 to TRBJ1-1, with a weak D call TRBD1 (5 bases). Germline V gene sequence: CDR1 GTSNPN, CDR2 SVGIG (reference sequence). This CDR3 has 11 residues. V was pared by 5 bases and J by 4 bases, with 8 bases between. CDR3 DNA sequence: TGTGCCTGGGGGGCTAGCACTGAAGCTTTCTTT. This sequence encodes CAWGASTEAFF.

This chain joins TRBV7-9 and TRBJ2-1; 10 bases are shared with TRBD1. Per germline, CDR1 SEHNR and CDR2 FQNEAQ (reference sequence). V lost 1 base, J lost 2 bases, and 2 bases stayed unmatched. The CDR3 spans 16 residues. In nucleotides, the CDR3 is TGTGCCAGCAGCTTAGTAGGGACAGGGGCCTACAATGAGCAGTTCTTC. The encoded protein is CASSLVGTGAYNEQFF.

J is TRBJ2-5 and V is TRBV6-5, with 9 bases lining up with TRBD1. The CDR3 consists of 14 residues. The germline V gene encodes CDR1 MNHEY and CDR2 SVGAGI. J was trimmed by 4 bases and V by 6 bases; bases with no gene match: 6. The CDR3 DNA follows: TGTGCCAGCAGGGGACAGGGACGAGGAGAGACCCAGTACTTC. It specifies CASRGQGRGETQYF.

This chain connects TRBV4-1 to TRBJ1-5; the D gene is possibly TRBD1 (5 bases). CDR3 length equals 14 residues. Germline CDR1 and CDR2: MGHRA and YSYEKL. Trimming removed 0 bases from V and 6 bases from J, with 9 bases in between. CDR3 sequence: CASSQDKGLQPQHF. For the CDR3, the DNA is TGCGCCAGCAGCCAAGATAAGGGGCTTCAGCCCCAGCATTTT.

The J gene is TRBJ2-1, the V gene TRBV11-3, with D unresolved. With 5 bases removed from V and 6 bases from J, the gap between germline ends came to 11 bases. The CDR3 has 13 residues. Germline-derived CDR1 and CDR2 are SGHNT and YENEEA. Here the CDR3 reads CASSLHSRNEQFF. CDR3 nucleotides: TGTGCCAGCAGCCTTCATAGCCGCAATGAGCAGTTCTTC.